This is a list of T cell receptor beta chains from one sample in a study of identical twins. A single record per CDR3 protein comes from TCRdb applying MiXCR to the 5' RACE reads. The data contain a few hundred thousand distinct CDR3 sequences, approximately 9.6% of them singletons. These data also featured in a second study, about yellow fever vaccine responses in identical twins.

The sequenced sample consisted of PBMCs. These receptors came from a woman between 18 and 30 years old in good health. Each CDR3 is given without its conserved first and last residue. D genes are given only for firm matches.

cdr3_aa: ASRSDRYNEQF
d_call: .
v_call: TRBV28
j_call: TRBJ2-1

cdr3_aa: ASSLVGTSGTNEQF
d_call: TRBD2
v_call: TRBV7-2
j_call: TRBJ2-1

cdr3_aa: AIRQVPSTDTQY
d_call: .
v_call: TRBV10-3
j_call: TRBJ2-3

cdr3_aa: SASVRDQWSQPQH
d_call: .
v_call: TRBV20-1
j_call: TRBJ1-5

cdr3_aa: ASSPQGFQPQH
d_call: .
v_call: TRBV4-2
j_call: TRBJ1-5

cdr3_aa: ASSLIAGANTGELF
d_call: .
v_call: TRBV7-9
j_call: TRBJ2-2

cdr3_aa: SLYPGTGTYEQY
d_call: TRBD1
v_call: TRBV20-1
j_call: TRBJ2-7

cdr3_aa: SVPSEARHNEQF
d_call: .
v_call: TRBV29-1
j_call: TRBJ2-1

cdr3_aa: ASSSGGTGNTEAF
d_call: .
v_call: TRBV6-4
j_call: TRBJ1-1

cdr3_aa: ASSLVGHNTGELF
d_call: .
v_call: TRBV5-1
j_call: TRBJ2-2

cdr3_aa: ASSQGLAVEQY
d_call: .
v_call: TRBV3-1
j_call: TRBJ2-7

cdr3_aa: ASRLDPNLYTGELF
d_call: .
v_call: TRBV6-1
j_call: TRBJ2-2

cdr3_aa: AISRTSLNTEAF
d_call: .
v_call: TRBV10-3
j_call: TRBJ1-1

cdr3_aa: AINPGQGMGGANVLT
d_call: TRBD1
v_call: TRBV10-3
j_call: TRBJ2-6

cdr3_aa: ASSPRTQQETQY
d_call: .
v_call: TRBV18
j_call: TRBJ2-5

cdr3_aa: ASSYSTNEETQY
d_call: .
v_call: TRBV6-5
j_call: TRBJ2-5

cdr3_aa: ASTIRGTEAF
d_call: .
v_call: TRBV12-3/TRBV12-4
j_call: TRBJ1-1

cdr3_aa: ASSDFRRKTSYEQY
d_call: .
v_call: TRBV2
j_call: TRBJ2-7

cdr3_aa: ASSVEGLASNEQF
d_call: TRBD2
v_call: TRBV9
j_call: TRBJ2-1

cdr3_aa: ASSQAGQMNTEAF
d_call: TRBD1
v_call: TRBV4-2
j_call: TRBJ1-1

cdr3_aa: AGNGLPGPSTQY
d_call: .
v_call: TRBV30
j_call: TRBJ2-3

cdr3_aa: ASSALAGGKTGELF
d_call: TRBD2
v_call: TRBV11-2
j_call: TRBJ2-2

cdr3_aa: ASSKQGGNEQY
d_call: .
v_call: TRBV12-3/TRBV12-4
j_call: TRBJ2-7

cdr3_aa: ASVGFYNEQF
d_call: .
v_call: TRBV2
j_call: TRBJ2-1

cdr3_aa: ASSSQGSSQPQH
d_call: .
v_call: TRBV7-2
j_call: TRBJ1-5

cdr3_aa: ASSLTSSTEAF
d_call: .
v_call: TRBV5-1
j_call: TRBJ1-1

cdr3_aa: ASSLSRGEQF
d_call: .
v_call: TRBV5-4
j_call: TRBJ2-1

cdr3_aa: ASSQTGTTYNEQF
d_call: .
v_call: TRBV5-1
j_call: TRBJ2-1

cdr3_aa: ASSVSPTSGRAIYNEQF
d_call: TRBD2
v_call: TRBV11-2
j_call: TRBJ2-1

cdr3_aa: SARSLLTGGLYEQY
d_call: TRBD2
v_call: TRBV20-1
j_call: TRBJ2-7

cdr3_aa: AAGGANEKLF
d_call: TRBD1
v_call: TRBV2
j_call: TRBJ1-4

cdr3_aa: ASSLLLAGAVDTQY
d_call: TRBD2
v_call: TRBV5-1
j_call: TRBJ2-3

cdr3_aa: SATGTDTHTDTQY
d_call: TRBD1
v_call: TRBV20-1
j_call: TRBJ2-3

cdr3_aa: ASSLGEGRRANTEAF
d_call: .
v_call: TRBV27
j_call: TRBJ1-1

cdr3_aa: ASSIGTGRNTEAF
d_call: .
v_call: TRBV19
j_call: TRBJ1-1

cdr3_aa: ASSEWGREGYGYT
d_call: .
v_call: TRBV10-1
j_call: TRBJ1-2

cdr3_aa: SLELSTSEQY
d_call: .
v_call: TRBV20-1
j_call: TRBJ2-7

cdr3_aa: ASSFVAGEAYNEQF
d_call: TRBD2
v_call: TRBV7-6
j_call: TRBJ2-1

cdr3_aa: ASSQETSGFNNEQF
d_call: TRBD2
v_call: TRBV4-2
j_call: TRBJ2-1

cdr3_aa: ASSWGQHGGELF
d_call: TRBD1
v_call: TRBV5-6
j_call: TRBJ2-2

cdr3_aa: ASSAPGRSYNEQF
d_call: .
v_call: TRBV12-3/TRBV12-4
j_call: TRBJ2-1

cdr3_aa: ASRKQGGEPTQY
d_call: .
v_call: TRBV28
j_call: TRBJ2-3

cdr3_aa: ASSLTGGASYGYT
d_call: TRBD1
v_call: TRBV5-1
j_call: TRBJ1-2

cdr3_aa: ASSLGRAQQETQY
d_call: .
v_call: TRBV5-1
j_call: TRBJ2-5

cdr3_aa: ASSEKLAVTQY
d_call: TRBD2
v_call: TRBV2
j_call: TRBJ2-3

cdr3_aa: ASSPTKGQLAKNIQY
d_call: TRBD1
v_call: TRBV3-1
j_call: TRBJ2-4

cdr3_aa: ASSQSGTGNYGYT
d_call: TRBD1
v_call: TRBV16
j_call: TRBJ1-2

cdr3_aa: ASSPRGTGETYEQY
d_call: .
v_call: TRBV18
j_call: TRBJ2-7

cdr3_aa: ASSQGLASPYEQY
d_call: .
v_call: TRBV14
j_call: TRBJ2-7

cdr3_aa: ASSQRNTPEAF
d_call: .
v_call: TRBV3-1
j_call: TRBJ1-1

cdr3_aa: ASLAGDSHYEQY
d_call: .
v_call: TRBV28
j_call: TRBJ2-7

cdr3_aa: ASSLSSQGAHEQF
d_call: TRBD1
v_call: TRBV7-3
j_call: TRBJ2-1

cdr3_aa: SASEGSRYQETQY
d_call: .
v_call: TRBV20-1
j_call: TRBJ2-5

cdr3_aa: SGGEAIYEQF
d_call: .
v_call: TRBV29-1
j_call: TRBJ2-1

cdr3_aa: ASSSGIGGGTGANVLT
d_call: TRBD2
v_call: TRBV28
j_call: TRBJ2-6